The rows below give T cell receptor beta chains drawn from one sample of a study of cytomegalovirus exposure and HLA in healthy donors. Sequencing used immunoSEQ multiplex PCR; TCRdb keeps in-frame clones, though not all of them. The sample lists over 150,000 clones; 80% were seen once. Sequences were obtained from PBMCs. The receptors derive from a young man in good health and CMV-seropositive. Both conserved end residues are part of each CDR3. D genes are given only for firm matches. Only part of the rows carry a size: once, few, many, or a class if the clone is expanded.

V	length	size	D	J	CDR3	DNA
TRBV18	15	NA	NA	TRBJ2-5	CASSPGTGVPETQYF	TGTGCCAGCTCACCGGGAACGGGGGTGCCGGAGACCCAGTACTTC
TRBV4-2	16	NA	TRBD2	TRBJ2-5	CASSQVDGRGGETQYF	TGTGCCAGCAGCCAAGTCGACGGGAGGGGGGGAGAGACCCAGTACTTC
TRBV6-6	15	NA	TRBD1	TRBJ2-7	CASSYSTGAPYEQYF	TGTGCCAGCAGTTACTCGACAGGGGCCCCCTACGAGCAGTACTTC
TRBV9	16	once	NA	TRBJ2-1	CASSVARRSPDNEQFF	TGTGCCAGCAGCGTAGCTCGGCGGTCCCCAGACAATGAGCAGTTCTTC
TRBV27	14	NA	NA	TRBJ1-1	CASSLSRRGTEAFF	TGTGCCAGCAGTTTATCGCGAAGGGGCACTGAAGCTTTCTTT
TRBV6-1	15	once	TRBD1	TRBJ2-3	CASSEWDRGTDTQYF	TGTGCCAGCAGTGAATGGGACAGGGGCACAGATACGCAGTATTTT
TRBV7-9	15	medium-sized	TRBD2	TRBJ2-1	CASSLVVAGDNEQFF	TGTGCCAGCAGCTTAGTAGTAGCGGGAGACAATGAGCAGTTCTTC
TRBV30	14	NA	NA	TRBJ1-1	CTWSGGKEVAEAFF	TGTACCTGGAGTGGAGGGAAGGAGGTGGCGGAAGCTTTCTTT
TRBV7-2	14	NA	TRBD1	TRBJ2-5	CASTPRTGLETQYF	TGTGCCAGCACCCCCCGGACAGGGTTGGAGACCCAGTACTTC
TRBV28	15	NA	TRBD2	TRBJ2-1	CASSSLAGGYNEQFF	TGTGCCAGCAGTTCGCTAGCGGGAGGATACAATGAGCAGTTCTTC
TRBV28	17	NA	NA	TRBJ2-5	CASSSHREGAGQETQYF	TGTGCCAGCAGTTCGCATCGGGAGGGGGCGGGCCAAGAGACCCAGTACTTC
TRBV5-6	14	NA	TRBD1	TRBJ1-4	CASSFGTANEKLFF	TGTGCCAGCAGCTTCGGGACAGCAAATGAAAAACTGTTTTTT
TRBV6-1	14	NA	NA	TRBJ2-5	CASSVSRSGETQYF	TGTGCCAGCAGTGTTAGTAGGAGCGGAGAGACCCAGTACTTC
TRBV11-2	16	NA	NA	TRBJ2-3	CASSLDLWGLPDTQYF	TGTGCCAGCAGCTTAGATCTCTGGGGACTTCCAGATACGCAGTATTTT
TRBV6-1	18	NA	NA	TRBJ1-3	CASSEGSWAGPPGNTIYF	TGTGCCAGCAGTGAAGGTTCGTGGGCAGGGCCCCCTGGAAACACCATATATTTT
TRBV11-3	16	NA	NA	TRBJ2-7	CASSLGPLDSSYEQYF	TGTGCCAGCAGCTTAGGTCCCCTGGACAGTTCCTACGAGCAGTACTTC
TRBV7-2	11	NA	NA	TRBJ2-1	CASSFGGKQFF	TGTGCCAGCAGTTTTGGGGGGAAACAGTTCTTC
TRBV6-1	13	NA	NA	TRBJ1-5	CASSSQGGQPQHF	TGTGCCAGCAGTAGTCAGGGAGGACAGCCCCAGCATTTT
TRBV5-1	13	NA	TRBD1	TRBJ2-5	CASSLGQDGTQYF	TGCGCCAGCAGCTTAGGACAGGATGGGACCCAGTACTTC
TRBV20-1	11	NA	TRBD1	TRBJ2-4	CSARGDRVQYF	TGCAGTGCTAGAGGGGACAGGGTCCAGTACTTC
TRBV9	16	NA	NA	TRBJ2-6	CASSSRHTPGANVLTF	TGTGCCAGCAGCAGCCGACATACTCCTGGGGCCAACGTCCTGACTTTC
TRBV5-1	15	NA	TRBD1	TRBJ2-2	CASSLDRGLRGELFF	TGCGCCAGCAGCTTGGACAGGGGGCTACGGGGGGAGCTGTTTTTT
TRBV6-5	15	NA	NA	TRBJ2-1	CASSRPSGLGGEQFF	TGTGCCAGCAGCCGACCGTCCGGACTTGGCGGTGAGCAGTTCTTC
TRBV5-4	15	once	TRBD1	TRBJ1-5	CASSFGGGSNQPQHF	TGTGCCAGCAGCTTTGGAGGGGGCAGCAATCAGCCCCAGCATTTT
TRBV6-4	16	NA	TRBD2	TRBJ2-1	CASSALAGGRDNEQFF	TGTGCCAGCAGTGCCCTAGCGGGAGGGCGAGACAATGAGCAGTTCTTC
TRBV5-1	16	NA	TRBD1	TRBJ2-3	CASSPRDRDWTDTQYF	TGCGCCAGCAGCCCCCGGGACAGGGATTGGACAGATACGCAGTATTTT
TRBV18	16	NA	TRBD2	TRBJ2-1	CASSPVLAGANNEQFF	TGTGCCAGCTCACCCGTCCTAGCGGGAGCGAACAATGAGCAGTTCTTC
TRBV4-1	15	NA	NA	TRBJ2-5	CASSQEGQIQETQYF	TGCGCCAGCAGCCAAGAGGGCCAAATTCAAGAGACCCAGTACTTC
TRBV2	16	NA	TRBD2	TRBJ2-3	CASSDPGLEARDTQYF	TGTGCCAGCTCCGATCCGGGACTAGAGGCCCGGGATACGCAGTATTTT